Listed below are T cell receptor beta chains from one sample, sequenced in a study of response to subunit inactivated influenza vaccine. One entry per CDR3 protein, called by TCRdb with MiXCR from the RT-PCR reads. The table has some 600,000 distinct CDR3 sequences, approximately 15% seen once; the top ten hold roughly 7.6%. The input for sequencing was PBMCs from blood, taken around 15 days before vaccination. Receptor source: a man over 45 who received an inactivated influenza vaccine. The conserved cysteine and the conserved F or W are not part of the CDR3 here. Fields, in order: V gene, J gene, CDR3 protein.

>TRBV6-2/TRBV6-3|TRBJ1-5
AVSEGTQPQH
>TRBV6-1|TRBJ2-7
ASSLRTGGFYEQY
>TRBV7-9|TRBJ2-7
ASSSFNNEQY
>TRBV6-5|TRBJ1-1
ASSYSPNRMNTEAF
>TRBV5-1|TRBJ2-7
ASSPNPGPTSYEQY
>TRBV28|TRBJ2-1
ASSPSTYSEVFANEQF
>TRBV21-1|TRBJ2-2
ASVTTRTKNTGELF
>TRBV7-2|TRBJ1-2
ASSLVEGDYGYT
>TRBV5-1|TRBJ2-1
ASSLLDDEQF
>TRBV2|TRBJ2-7
ASSRDTNYEQY
>TRBV7-9|TRBJ2-7
ASSSRTGAYEQY
>TRBV20-1|TRBJ1-6
SARQGAGNSPLH
>TRBV12-3/TRBV12-4|TRBJ2-7
ASRKTSGSSYEQY
>TRBV7-9|TRBJ2-1
ASSPPSDRADEQF
>TRBV29-1|TRBJ2-5
SVIGIQETQY